This TCR beta chain was retrieved from a study of T cells in women clearing cervical HPV infection. On this clone: The CDR3 extends 3 residues past the end of the read, so its final part is completed from the germline J gene.

CDR1 is MDHEN and CDR2 is SYDVKM in the germline V gene. This CDR3 comprises 12 residues. V was clipped by 5 bases and J by 8 bases, with 11 bases between them. TCRdb's table, derived via immunoSEQ multiplex PCR, lists solely in-frame clones and lacks some. Its table records 30,000 to 35,000 clones. The chain couples TRBV28 to TRBJ2-3; no definite D call. What was sequenced was blood buffy coat. The sequence was collected from a woman aged 18-69 years with a cervical HPV16 infection that either progressed to CIN3+ or cleared (not recorded which). The chain's CDR3 is CASSLERGTQYF. Partial CDR3 DNA: TGTGCCAGCAGTCTGGAGCGAGGTACG.